The rows below give T cell receptor beta chains drawn from one sample of a study of blood T cell repertoires in COVID-19. The table came from immunoSEQ multiplex PCR; TCRdb's copy has only in-frame clones and leaves some out. The profile shows approximately 38,000 clones, about 86% of them singletons. The sequencing sample was made of peripheral blood. These receptors were obtained from a woman between 70 and 85 years old with active COVID-19. CDR3s include the opening cysteine and the closing phenylalanine or tryptophan. A D gene is named only where the DNA matches it firmly. Part of the rows lack a size; the others show once, few, many or a class for expanded clones.

v_gene	abundance	d_gene	j_gene	CDR3aa	CDR3nt
TRBV2	NA	NA	TRBJ1-2	CASSEEQNYGYTF	TGTGCCAGCAGTGAAGAACAGAACTATGGCTACACCTTC
TRBV5-1	NA	NA	TRBJ1-4	CASSLDGREYEKLFF	TGCGCCAGCAGCTTGGACGGCAGGGAATATGAAAAACTGTTTTTT
TRBV27	NA	TRBD2	TRBJ2-3	CASSSRGAKDTQYF	TGTGCCAGCAGTTCGCGGGGGGCAAAAGATACGCAGTATTTT
TRBV15	NA	TRBD2	TRBJ2-1	CATYTGTSGGAWFF	TGTGCCACCTACACCGGGACTAGCGGGGGGGCCTGGTTCTTC
TRBV7-6	NA	NA	TRBJ2-3	CASSRGGGLGTDTQYF	TGTGCCAGCAGCCGAGGGGGGGGGCTTGGAACAGATACGCAGTATTTT
TRBV2	few	NA	TRBJ1-2	CASTGQISYGYTF	TGTGCCAGCACCGGACAGATATCATATGGCTACACCTTC
TRBV4-2	NA	NA	TRBJ2-1	CASSQLANEQFF	TGTGCCAGCAGCCAACTAGCGAATGAGCAGTTCTTC
TRBV3-1/TRBV3-2	NA	NA	TRBJ2-5	CASSPLDRQETQYF	TGTGCCAGCAGCCCTCTAGACAGACAAGAGACCCAGTACTTC
TRBV28	NA	TRBD1	TRBJ2-1	CASSFRQGGLDEQFF	TGTGCCAGCAGCTTTAGACAGGGGGGCCTTGATGAGCAGTTCTTC
TRBV3-1/TRBV3-2	NA	TRBD2	TRBJ2-5	CASSQGLAGGETQYF	TGTGCCAGCAGCCAGGGGCTAGCGGGGGGGGAGACCCAGTACTTC
TRBV19	NA	TRBD2	TRBJ2-1	CASSPVASGGFYNEQFF	TGTGCCAGTAGTCCTGTGGCTAGCGGGGGTTTCTACAATGAGCAGTTCTTC
TRBV7-9	NA	NA	TRBJ1-1	CASSLAGVSEAFF	TGTGCCAGCAGCTTAGCAGGGGTGAGTGAAGCTTTCTTT
TRBV6-5	NA	NA	TRBJ2-1	CAGGRDGTSYNEQFF	TGTGCCGGGGGGAGGGACGGGACATCCTACAATGAGCAGTTCTTC
TRBV29-1	NA	TRBD1	TRBJ2-7	CSVGQGSYEQYF	TGCAGCGTCGGACAGGGCTCCTACGAGCAGTACTTC
TRBV7-2	once	TRBD2	TRBJ2-7	CASSFPRTRIYEQYF	TGTGCCAGCAGCTTCCCCCGGACTAGGATATACGAGCAGTACTTC
TRBV5-1	once	NA	TRBJ1-4	CASSLGQATNEKLFF	TGCGCCAGCAGCTTGGGACAGGCAACTAATGAAAAACTGTTTTTT
TRBV5-1	NA	TRBD2	TRBJ2-3	CASSLGTSGGDTQYF	TGCGCCAGCAGCTTGGGGACTAGCGGGGGAGATACGCAGTATTTT
TRBV10-3	NA	NA	TRBJ1-1	CAISETGSASAFF	TGTGCCATCAGTGAGACAGGGTCGGCCTCTGCTTTCTTT
TRBV4-3	once	NA	TRBJ2-2	CASSQGAVGGPEELFF	TGCGCCAGCAGCCAAGGAGCCGTCGGGGGGCCGGAGGAGCTGTTTTTT